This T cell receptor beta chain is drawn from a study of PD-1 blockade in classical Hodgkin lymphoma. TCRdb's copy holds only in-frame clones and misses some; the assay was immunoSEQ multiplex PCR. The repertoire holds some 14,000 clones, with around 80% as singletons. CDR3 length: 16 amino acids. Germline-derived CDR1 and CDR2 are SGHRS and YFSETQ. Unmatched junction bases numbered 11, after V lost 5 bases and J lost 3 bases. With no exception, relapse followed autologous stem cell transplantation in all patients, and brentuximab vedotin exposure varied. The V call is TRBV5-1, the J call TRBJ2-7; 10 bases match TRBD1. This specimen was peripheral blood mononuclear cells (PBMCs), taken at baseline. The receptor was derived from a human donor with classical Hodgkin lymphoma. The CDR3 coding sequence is TGCGCCAGCAGTCCGGTCCCGGGACAGGGGAACTACGAGCAGTACTTC. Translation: CASSPVPGQGNYEQYF.